This entry features one T cell receptor beta chain sequence. The sample belongs to a study of CD8 T cells in Susac syndrome. Germline CDR1 SGHNT, CDR2 YYREEE (reference sequence). Germline trimming cut 4 bases from V and 1 base from J; bases unmatched to any gene: 2. CDR3 length equals 14 residues. The CD8+ and CD4+ T cells were isolated magnetically using a negative isolation approach, whereas the TEMRA cells were enriched by FACS. Random hexamers were used to reverse transcribe roughly 0.45 to 1 ug of RNA. MiXCR, applied by TCRdb to the immunoSEQ multiplex PCR reads, yields one record per CDR3 protein. The table includes 150,000 to 200,000 distinct CDR3 sequences, roughly 95% detected once.

The V and J genes are TRBV5-4 and TRBJ2-3, with TRBD1 matching 8 bases. The sequencing input was CD4+ T cells from PBMCs. The TCR was taken from a human donor in good health. DNA of the CDR3: TGTGCCAGCAGCGGGACAGGACGCACAGATACGCAGTATTTT. This codes for CASSGTGRTDTQYF.